This TCR beta chain stems from a study of T-cell reconstitution after alpha-beta-depleted transplantation in children (dated by TCRdb to about 2016). Regarding the study in general: Using TCR repertoire profiling, the study followed T-cell immune reconstitution in a quantitative way in children after TCRalphabeta/CD19-depleted allogeneic hematopoietic cell transplantation.

This clonotype was observed at least ten times. There is no known antigen for this receptor. It has no much larger one-base neighbor in the sample; base qualities were not kept. V loses 7 bases of germline sequence and J loses 3 bases, and the interval between the two ends is 8 bases. Taken from cysteine to phenylalanine, the CDR3 has 12 residues. The retained sequence is limited to the CDR3, 36 bases, with the frame set at the first base. The germline V gene (reference sequence) gives CDR1 as MNHNY and CDR2 as SVGAGI. Library construction relied on PCR. TCRdb records Illumina HiSeq 2500 as the sequencer. To normalize quantification of the TCRbeta repertoire, the TCR libraries were built with molecular barcoding that relied on unique molecular identifiers. The public reads were reprocessed in TCRdb via fastp at Q25 and MiXCR, keeping in-frame beta chains. When rows share a CDR3 protein, they turn into one entry using the most common DNA and genes. The sample has 190,000 or so distinct CDR3 sequences on record, roughly 6.8% of them singletons. The top ten clones comprise about 2.9% of the sample.

This sequence originates from a human donor who donated a stem cell graft to a child with Wiskott-Aldrich syndrome. The material sequenced was PBMCs from the stem cell graft donor, taken from the stem cell graft. The sequence links TRBV6-6 to TRBJ2-3, with the D gene not confidently named. CDR3 region: CASTRRTDTQYF. The sequence in DNA is TGTGCCAGCACTCGCAGAACAGATACGCAGTATTTT.